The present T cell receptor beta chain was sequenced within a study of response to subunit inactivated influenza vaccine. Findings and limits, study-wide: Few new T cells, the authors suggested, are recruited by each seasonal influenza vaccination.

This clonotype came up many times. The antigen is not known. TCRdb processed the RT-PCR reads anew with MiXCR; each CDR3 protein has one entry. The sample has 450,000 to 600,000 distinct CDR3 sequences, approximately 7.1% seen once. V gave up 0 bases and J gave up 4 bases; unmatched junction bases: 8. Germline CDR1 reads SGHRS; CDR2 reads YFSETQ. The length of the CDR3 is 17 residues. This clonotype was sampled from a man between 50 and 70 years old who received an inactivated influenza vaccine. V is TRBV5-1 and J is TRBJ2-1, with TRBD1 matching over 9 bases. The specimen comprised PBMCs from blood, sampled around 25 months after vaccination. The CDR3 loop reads CASSLEPPGQGYNEQFF. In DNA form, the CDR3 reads TGCGCCAGCAGCTTGGAACCCCCGGGACAGGGTTACAATGAGCAGTTCTTC.